The T cell receptor (beta chain) under discussion was sequenced for a study of shared T cell receptors in the human thymus. CDR3 size: 16 residues. Trimming removed 6 bases from V and 2 bases from J; junction bases left unmatched: 10. Germline V gene lookup returns CDR1 MGHRA and CDR2 YSYEKL. Clones were read by immunoSEQ multiplex PCR, and TCRdb kept only the in-frame ones, dropping some. The sample consists of around 730,000 clones, approximately 85% of them appearing once. These data were also filed under a second study, of human thymus T cells. As that study records: Thymic resections from corrective heart surgery supplied the tissue. Related research reported highly overlapping thymic repertoires among unrelated individuals.

The sequence derives from a girl in the first two years of life with a congenital heart defect. The chain joins TRBV4-1 to TRBJ2-3; 8 bases fit TRBD2. The specimen was thymocytes. CDR3 sequence: CASSHPGGLNTDTQYF. The CDR3 region has the DNA TGCGCCAGCAGTCACCCGGGGGGGCTGAACACAGATACGCAGTATTTT.